This paragraph reports one T cell receptor beta chain. This specimen belongs to a study of cytomegalovirus exposure and HLA in healthy donors. The PCR employed 60 Vbeta primers together with 13 Jbeta primers. Sequencing was performed with immunoSEQ multiplex PCR; in TCRdb, only in-frame clones are kept and a portion is missing. The repertoire holds fewer than 200,000 clones, about 90% seen once, with roughly 0.23% in the top ten. The specimen sequenced was PBMCs. The TCR comes from a girl under three years old in good health and CMV-seronegative.

In nucleotides, the CDR3 is TGTGCCAGCAGTCTGACAGGGACCACTGAAGCTTTCTTT. Translation gives CASSLTGTTEAFF. The chain uses TRBV2 and TRBJ1-1, with 7 bases identical to TRBD1. V trimming: 5 bases; J trimming: 4 bases; junction bases outside the gene matches: 4. Germline CDR1 SNHLY, CDR2 FYNNEI. The CDR3 runs 13 residues.